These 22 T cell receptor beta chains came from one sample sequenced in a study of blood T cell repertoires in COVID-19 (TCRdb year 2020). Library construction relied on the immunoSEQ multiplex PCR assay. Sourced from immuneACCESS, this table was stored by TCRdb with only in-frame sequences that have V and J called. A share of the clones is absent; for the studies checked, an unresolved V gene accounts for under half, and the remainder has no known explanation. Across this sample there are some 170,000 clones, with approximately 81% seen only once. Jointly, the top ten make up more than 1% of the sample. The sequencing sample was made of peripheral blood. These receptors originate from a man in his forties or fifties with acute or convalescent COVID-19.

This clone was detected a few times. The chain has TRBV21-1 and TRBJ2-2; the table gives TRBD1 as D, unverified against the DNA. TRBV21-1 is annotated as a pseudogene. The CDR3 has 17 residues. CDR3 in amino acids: CASSATQFVQGTGELFF. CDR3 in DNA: TGTGCCAGCAGCGCAACCCAATTTGTTCAGGGAACCGGGGAGCTGTTTTTT.

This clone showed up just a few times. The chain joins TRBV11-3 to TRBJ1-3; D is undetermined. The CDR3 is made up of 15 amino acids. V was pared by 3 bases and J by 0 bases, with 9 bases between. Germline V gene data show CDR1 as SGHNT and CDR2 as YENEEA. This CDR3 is CASSLRGGSGNTIYF. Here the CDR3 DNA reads TGTGCCAGCAGCTTGCGGGGAGGCTCTGGAAACACCATATATTTT.

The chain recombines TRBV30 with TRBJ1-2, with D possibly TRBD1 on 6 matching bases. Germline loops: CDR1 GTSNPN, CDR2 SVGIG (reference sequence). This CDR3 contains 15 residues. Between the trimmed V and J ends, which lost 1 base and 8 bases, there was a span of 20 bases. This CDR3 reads CAWSATGGAWEGYTF. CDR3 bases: TGTGCCTGGAGTGCCACGGGGGGCGCTTGGGAGGGCTACACCTTC.

The CDR3 DNA reads TGTGCCTCAAACGGAGTAGTTGACACAGATACGCAGTATTTT. As protein: CASNGVVDTDTQYF. The rearrangement uses TRBV2 and TRBJ2-3, with D unclear. The V end was cut by 11 bases, the J end by 2 bases, with 17 bases between. The CDR3 sequence is 14 residues long. Germline CDR1 SNHLY, CDR2 FYNNEI.

CDR3 in DNA: TGTGCCATCAGTGAGGCGGTGAGCACTGAAGCTTTCTTT. Translation gives CAISEAVSTEAFF. The chain has TRBV10-3 and TRBJ1-1; D call uncertain. The CDR3 loop spans 13 amino acids. Germline CDR1 ENHRY, CDR2 SYGVKD. Trimming took 2 bases from V and 4 from J, leaving 8 bases between them.

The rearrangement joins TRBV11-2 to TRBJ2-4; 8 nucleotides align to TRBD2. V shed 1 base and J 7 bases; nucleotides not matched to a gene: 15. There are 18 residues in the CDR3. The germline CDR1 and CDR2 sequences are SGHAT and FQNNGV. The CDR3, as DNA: TGTGCCAGCAGCTTAGGGCTGGGTATCGGGGGGGCCGGGAACATTCAGTACTTC. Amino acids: CASSLGLGIGGAGNIQYF.

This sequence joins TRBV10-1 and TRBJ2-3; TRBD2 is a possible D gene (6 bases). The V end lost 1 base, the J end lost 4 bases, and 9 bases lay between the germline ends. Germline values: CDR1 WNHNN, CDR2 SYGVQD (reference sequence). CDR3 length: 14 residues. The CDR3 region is CASSELGGADTQYF. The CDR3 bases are TGCGCCAGCAGTGAGTTGGGGGGTGCAGATACGCAGTATTTT.

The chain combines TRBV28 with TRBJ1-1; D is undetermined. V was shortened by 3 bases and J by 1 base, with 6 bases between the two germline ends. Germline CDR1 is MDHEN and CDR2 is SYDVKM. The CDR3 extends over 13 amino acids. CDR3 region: CASSFRQNTEAFF. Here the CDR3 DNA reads TGTGCCAGCAGTTTTCGACAGAACACTGAAGCTTTCTTT.

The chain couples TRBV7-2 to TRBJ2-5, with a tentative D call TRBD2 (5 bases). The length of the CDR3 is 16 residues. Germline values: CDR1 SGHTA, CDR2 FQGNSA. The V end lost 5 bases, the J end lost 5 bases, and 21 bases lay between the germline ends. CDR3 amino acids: CASSAGSSGVFETQYF. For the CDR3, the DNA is TGTGCCAGCAGCGCGGGTTCTAGTGGGGTTTTTGAGACCCAGTACTTC. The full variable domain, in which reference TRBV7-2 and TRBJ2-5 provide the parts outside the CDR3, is GAGVSQSPSNKVTEKGKDVELRCDPISGHTALYWYRQSLGQGLEFLIYFQGNSAPDKSGLPSDRFSAERTGGSVSTLTIQRTQQEDSAVYLCASSAGSSGVFETQYFGPGTRLLVL.

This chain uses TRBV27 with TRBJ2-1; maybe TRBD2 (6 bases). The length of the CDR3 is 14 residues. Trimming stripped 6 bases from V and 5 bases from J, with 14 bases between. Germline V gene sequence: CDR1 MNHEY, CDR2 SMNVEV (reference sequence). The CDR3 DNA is TGTGCCAGCAGCCCCTCCTGGAGGGACAATGAGCAGTTCTTC. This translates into CASSPSWRDNEQFF.

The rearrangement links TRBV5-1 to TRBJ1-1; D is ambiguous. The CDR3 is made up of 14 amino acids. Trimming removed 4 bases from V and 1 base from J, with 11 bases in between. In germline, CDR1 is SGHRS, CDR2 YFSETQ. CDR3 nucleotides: TGCGCCAGCAGCCCCTTCCTCGGGAACACTGAAGCTTTCTTT. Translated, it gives CASSPFLGNTEAFF.

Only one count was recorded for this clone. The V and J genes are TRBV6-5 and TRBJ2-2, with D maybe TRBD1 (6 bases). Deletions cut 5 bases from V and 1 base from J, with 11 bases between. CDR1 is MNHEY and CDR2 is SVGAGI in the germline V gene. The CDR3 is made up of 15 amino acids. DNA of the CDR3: TGTGCCAGCAGTAATCAGGACAGGAACACCGGGGAGCTGTTTTTT. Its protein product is CASSNQDRNTGELFF.

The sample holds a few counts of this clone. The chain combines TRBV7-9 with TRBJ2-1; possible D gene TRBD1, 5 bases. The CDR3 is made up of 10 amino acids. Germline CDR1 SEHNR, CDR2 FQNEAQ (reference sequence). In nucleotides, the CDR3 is TGTGTGTCAGGGCGGAATGAGCAGTTCTTC. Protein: CVSGRNEQFF.

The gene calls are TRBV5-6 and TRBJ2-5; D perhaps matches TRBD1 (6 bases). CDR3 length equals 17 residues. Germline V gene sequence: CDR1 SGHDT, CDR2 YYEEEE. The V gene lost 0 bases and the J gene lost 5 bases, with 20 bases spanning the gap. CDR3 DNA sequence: TGTGCCAGCAGCTTGGGACAGGTCAGCGTCCTCACGGAGACCCAGTACTTC. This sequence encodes CASSLGQVSVLTETQYF. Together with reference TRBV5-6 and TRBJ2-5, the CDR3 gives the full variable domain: DAGVTQSPTHLIKTRGQQVTLRCSPKSGHDTVSWYQQALGQGPQFIFQYYEEEERQRGNFPDRFSGHQFPNYSSELNVNALLLGDSALYLCASSLGQVSVLTETQYFGPGTRLLVL.

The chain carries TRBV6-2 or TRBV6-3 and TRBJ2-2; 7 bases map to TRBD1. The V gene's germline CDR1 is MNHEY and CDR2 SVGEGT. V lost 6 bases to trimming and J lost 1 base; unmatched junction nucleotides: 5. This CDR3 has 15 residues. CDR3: CASRYRGLNTGELFF. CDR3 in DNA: TGTGCCAGCAGATACAGGGGTCTGAACACCGGGGAGCTGTTTTTT.

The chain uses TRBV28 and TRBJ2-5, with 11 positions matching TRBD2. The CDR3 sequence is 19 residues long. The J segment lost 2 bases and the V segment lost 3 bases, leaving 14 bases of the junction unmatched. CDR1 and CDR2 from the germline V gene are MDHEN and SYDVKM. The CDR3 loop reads CASSFPAVGTSGYQETQYF. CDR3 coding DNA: TGTGCCAGCAGTTTCCCTGCAGTGGGGACTAGCGGTTATCAAGAGACCCAGTACTTC.

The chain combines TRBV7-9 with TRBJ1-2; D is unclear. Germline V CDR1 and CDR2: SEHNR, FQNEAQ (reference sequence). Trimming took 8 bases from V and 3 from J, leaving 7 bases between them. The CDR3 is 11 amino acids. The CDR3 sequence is CASGIDYGYTF. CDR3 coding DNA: TGTGCCAGCGGTATAGACTATGGCTACACCTTC. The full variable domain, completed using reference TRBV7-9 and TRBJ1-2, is DTGVSQNPRHKITKRGQNVTFRCDPISEHNRLYWYRQTLGQGPEFLTYFQNEAQLEKSRLLSDRFSAERPKGSFSTLEIQRTEQGDSAMYLCASGIDYGYTFGSGTRLTVV.

In DNA, the CDR3 is TGTGCCTGGGCCCGGGACTCAATCAAGCCCCAGCATTTT. Translating it yields CAWARDSIKPQHF. V is TRBV30 and J is TRBJ1-5; TRBD1 might be the D (5 bases). Per germline, CDR1 GTSNPN and CDR2 SVGIG (reference sequence). Trimming removed 5 bases from V and 8 bases from J, with 16 bases in between. The CDR3 covers 13 residues. Supplemented by reference TRBV30 and TRBJ1-5, the full variable domain reads SQTIHQWPATLVQPVGSPLSLECTVEGTSNPNLYWYRQAAGRGLQLLFYSVGIGQISSEVPQNLSASRPQDRQFILSSKKLLLSDSGFYLCAWARDSIKPQHFGDGTRLSIL.

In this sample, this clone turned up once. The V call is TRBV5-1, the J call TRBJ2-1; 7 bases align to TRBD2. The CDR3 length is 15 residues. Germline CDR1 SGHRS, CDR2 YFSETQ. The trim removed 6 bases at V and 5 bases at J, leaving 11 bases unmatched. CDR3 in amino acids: CASTSAGPGHNEQFF. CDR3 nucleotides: TGCGCCAGCACGTCAGCGGGACCAGGCCACAATGAGCAGTTCTTC.

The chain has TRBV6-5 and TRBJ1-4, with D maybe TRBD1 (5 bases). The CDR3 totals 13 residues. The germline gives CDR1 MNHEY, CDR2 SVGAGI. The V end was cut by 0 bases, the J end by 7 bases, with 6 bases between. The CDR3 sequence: CASSYSRGEKLFF. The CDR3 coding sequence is TGTGCCAGCAGTTACTCAAGGGGTGAAAAACTGTTTTTT.

The chain's CDR3 is CASSWDRGRSGANVLTF. CDR3 nucleotides: TGTGCCAGCAGTTGGGACAGGGGGCGGTCTGGGGCCAACGTCCTGACTTTC. The J gene is TRBJ2-6, the V gene TRBV27; 12 nucleotides line up with TRBD1. Germline V CDR1 and CDR2: MNHEY, SMNVEV (reference sequence). The CDR3 consists of 17 residues. With V trimmed by 4 bases and J by 1 base, 2 bases remained unmatched.

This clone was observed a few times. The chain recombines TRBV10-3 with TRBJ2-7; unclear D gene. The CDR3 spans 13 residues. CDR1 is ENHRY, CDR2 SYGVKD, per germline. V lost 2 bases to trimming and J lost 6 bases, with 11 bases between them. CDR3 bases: TGTGCCATCAGTGAGCCTGCACAATCCGAGCAGTACTTC. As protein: CAISEPAQSEQYF.